Below, 2 T cell receptor beta chains from the same sample are listed, as sequenced in a study of shared clonotypes between healthy human individuals. Sequencing used immunoSEQ multiplex PCR; TCRdb keeps in-frame clones, though not all of them. Of some 580,000 clones detected, approximately 97% appear once; the ten largest clones hold approximately 0.057%. The specimen sequenced was naive CD4+ T cells sorted from blood. Subset of the sample: CD45RA+ positively selected. Receptors were obtained from a woman in her twenties or thirties in good health.

J is TRBJ2-3 and V is TRBV23-1; D unresolved. TRBV23-1 is treated as an ORF (open reading frame) with a function not yet certain. The CDR3 runs 8 residues. The CDR3 spells CRTDTQYF. The CDR3 coding sequence is TGCCGGACAGATACGCAGTATTTT.

The genes are TRBV19 and TRBJ2-1, with D perhaps matching TRBD2 (6 bases). V gave up 6 bases and J gave up 0 bases, with 12 bases separating them. The CDR3 runs to 15 residues. The V gene's germline CDR1 is LNHDA and CDR2 SQIVND (reference sequence). CDR3 DNA sequence: TGTGCCAGTAGGATGGACTACCTCTCCTACAATGAGCAGTTCTTC. Translation: CASRMDYLSYNEQFF.